One sample yielded the 8 T cell receptor beta chains listed below, sequenced in a study of T cell responses to AZD1222 COVID-19 vaccine (dated by TCRdb to the early 2020s). The method was the immunoSEQ multiplex PCR assay. TCRdb re-hosts the immuneACCESS table, in-frame sequences only. Its copies lack some clones; in the studies checked, an unresolved V gene accounts for under half of them, and the cause for the rest is not known. This sample has around 85,000 clones in its table, and approximately 86% of those were observed once. About 6% of the sample is taken by the ten largest. Interpreted using the paper, the time point label stands for: baseline before first vaccination. The sample consisted of peripheral blood, taken on day 0 of AZD1222 vaccination. These receptors all come from an adult in good health.

This chain links TRBV6-5 with TRBJ1-2; D is ambiguous. Germline CDR1 and CDR2: MNHEY and SVGAGI. The length of the CDR3 is 14 residues. V lost 5 bases and J lost 4, with 14 bases in between. The CDR3 nucleotides are TGTGCCAGCAGTACCGTTCGGGGAGTCTATGGCTACACCTTC. Amino acids: CASSTVRGVYGYTF.

J is TRBJ1-1 and V is TRBV29-1; possibly TRBD1 for D (6 bases). Trimming left V 6 bases short and J 0 bases short, with 14 bases between. CDR1 and CDR2 (germline): SQVTM, ANQGSEA. This CDR3 has 14 amino acids. This CDR3 reads CSVQTGFMNTEAFF. The CDR3 DNA is TGCAGCGTCCAGACAGGTTTCATGAACACTGAAGCTTTCTTT.

The CDR3 spells CASSLDGGPGANVLTF. CDR3 coding DNA: TGTGCCAGCAGCTTAGACGGGGGTCCTGGGGCCAACGTCCTGACTTTC. The chain combines TRBV11-2 with TRBJ2-6; D possibly corresponds to TRBD2 (6 bases). This CDR3 region has 16 residues. The germline CDR1 and CDR2 sequences are SGHAT and FQNNGV. V dropped 0 bases and J dropped 2 bases, with 8 bases sitting between them.

This chain connects TRBV27 to TRBJ2-7; no clear D. V was pared by 0 bases and J by 5 bases, with 8 bases between. Germline loops: CDR1 MNHEY, CDR2 SMNVEV (reference sequence). The CDR3 covers 13 residues. CDR3 bases: TGTGCCAGCAGTTTATCGATCCTCCACGAGCAGTACTTC. Encoded protein: CASSLSILHEQYF.

The rearrangement joins TRBV7-8 to TRBJ2-7; 8 positions match TRBD1. Germline loops: CDR1 SGHVS, CDR2 FQNEAQ. V gave up 3 bases and J gave up 4 bases; unmatched junction bases: 5. This CDR3 contains 14 residues. CDR3 residues: CASSFTDRAYEQYF. The DNA for the CDR3 is TGTGCCAGCAGCTTCACGGACAGGGCGTACGAGCAGTACTTC.

The rearrangement uses TRBV19 and TRBJ2-1; 11 bases are shared with TRBD2. Germline loops: CDR1 LNHDA, CDR2 SQIVND (reference sequence). This CDR3 comprises 14 residues. V lost 8 bases, J lost 9 bases, and 9 bases stayed unmatched. This chain's CDR3 is CASVAGGSTGEQFF. CDR3 nucleotide sequence: TGTGCCAGTGTAGCGGGGGGGTCGACAGGTGAGCAGTTCTTC.

This sequence joins TRBV4-1 and TRBJ1-5; D is possibly TRBD1 (5 bases). V was cut by 0 bases and J by 0 bases, with 9 bases left in between. CDR3 length equals 16 residues. Germline CDR1 reads MGHRA; CDR2 reads YSYEKL. The CDR3 loop is CASSQEGGYSNQPQHF. The CDR3 region has the DNA TGCGCCAGCAGCCAAGAGGGGGGTTATAGCAATCAGCCCCAGCATTTT.

The rearrangement uses TRBV19 and TRBJ1-2; D is unclear. Germline loops: CDR1 LNHDA, CDR2 SQIVND (reference sequence). The CDR3 sequence is 13 residues long. V was shortened by 0 bases and J by 4 bases, with 6 bases between the two germline ends. The CDR3 sequence: CASSIDPVYGYTF. For the CDR3, the DNA is TGTGCCAGTAGTATAGATCCAGTCTATGGCTACACCTTC.